This record looks at one T cell receptor (beta chain) sequence and its context. Antigen specificity is unknown. This sample stems from a study of response to subunit inactivated influenza vaccine. Study results and limitations: Authors suggested each seasonal influenza vaccination recruits few new T cells.

The V gene lost 4 bases and the J gene lost 1 base, with 15 bases spanning the gap. CDR3 size: 15 residues. Germline lookup yields CDR1 SGHDT and CDR2 YYEEEE. TCRdb re-called the RT-PCR reads through MiXCR, storing one row per CDR3 protein. The sample lists about 500,000 distinct CDR3 sequences; approximately 15% were seen once. The sample in question was CD4+ T cells sorted from PBMCs, obtained about 23 months after vaccination. The chain combines TRBV5-6 with TRBJ2-7; D remains unclear. The source is a man aged 50-75 years who received an inactivated influenza vaccine. The CDR3 is CASSLDPRPSYEQYF. As DNA, the CDR3 is TGTGCCAGCAGCCTGGACCCTAGACCTTCCTACGAGCAGTACTTC.